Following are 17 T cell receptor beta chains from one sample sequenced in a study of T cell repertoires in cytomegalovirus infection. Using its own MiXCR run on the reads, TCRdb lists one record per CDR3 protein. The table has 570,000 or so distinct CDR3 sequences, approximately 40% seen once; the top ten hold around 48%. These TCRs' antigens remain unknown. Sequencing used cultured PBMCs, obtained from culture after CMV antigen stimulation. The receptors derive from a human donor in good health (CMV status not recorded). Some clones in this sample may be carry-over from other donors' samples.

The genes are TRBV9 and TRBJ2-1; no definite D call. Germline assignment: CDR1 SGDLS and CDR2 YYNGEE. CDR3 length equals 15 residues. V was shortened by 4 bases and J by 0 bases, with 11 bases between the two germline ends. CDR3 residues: CASSTSASSYNEQFF. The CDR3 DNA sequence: TGTGCCAGCAGCACGAGCGCGAGCTCCTACAATGAGCAGTTCTTC.

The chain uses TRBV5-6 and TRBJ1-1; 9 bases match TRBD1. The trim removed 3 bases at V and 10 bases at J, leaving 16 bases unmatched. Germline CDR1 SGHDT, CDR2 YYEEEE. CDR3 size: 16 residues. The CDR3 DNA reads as TGTGCCAGCAGCTCTCAAGGGGGACAGGGAACCCTTGGAGCTTTCTTT. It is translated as CASSSQGGQGTLGAFF.

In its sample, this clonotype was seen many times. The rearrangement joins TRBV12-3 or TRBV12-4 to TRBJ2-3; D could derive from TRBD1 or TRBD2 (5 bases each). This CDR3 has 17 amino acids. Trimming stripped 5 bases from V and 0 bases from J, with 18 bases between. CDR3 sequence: CASSIGLRGGSTDTQYF. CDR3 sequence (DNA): TGTGCCAGCAGTATAGGCTTGAGGGGTGGAAGCACAGATACGCAGTATTTT.

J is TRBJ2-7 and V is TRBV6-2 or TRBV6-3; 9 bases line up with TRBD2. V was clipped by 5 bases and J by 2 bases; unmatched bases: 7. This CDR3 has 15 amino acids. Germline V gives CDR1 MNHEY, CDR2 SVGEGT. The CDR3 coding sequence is TGTGCCAGCAGTCCCCGACTAGCGGCGGCCTACGAGCAGTACTTC. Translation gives CASSPRLAAAYEQYF.

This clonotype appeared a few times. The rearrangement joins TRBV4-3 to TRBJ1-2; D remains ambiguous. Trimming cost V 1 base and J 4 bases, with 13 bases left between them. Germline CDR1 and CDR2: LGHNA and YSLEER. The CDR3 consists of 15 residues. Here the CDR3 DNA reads TGCGCCAGCAGCCAAGTGGTTGCCCACTCCTATGGCTACACCTTC. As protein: CASSQVVAHSYGYTF.

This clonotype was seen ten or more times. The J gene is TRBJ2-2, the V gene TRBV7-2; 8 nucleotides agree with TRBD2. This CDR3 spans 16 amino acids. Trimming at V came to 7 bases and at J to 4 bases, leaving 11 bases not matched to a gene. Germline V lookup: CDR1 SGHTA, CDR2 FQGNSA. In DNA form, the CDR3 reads TGTGCCAGCAATAAGTGGGGGAGCGGGGGCACCGGGGAGCTGTTTTTT. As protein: CASNKWGSGGTGELFF.

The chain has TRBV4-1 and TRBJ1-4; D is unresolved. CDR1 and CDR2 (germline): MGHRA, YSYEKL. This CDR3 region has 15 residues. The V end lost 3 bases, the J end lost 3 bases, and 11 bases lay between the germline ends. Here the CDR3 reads CASSHRGRPNEKLFF. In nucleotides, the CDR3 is TGCGCCAGCAGCCACCGAGGGCGGCCTAATGAAAAACTGTTTTTT.

The DNA for the CDR3 is TGTGCCAGCAGCTCTCGGTCGTTGGGGAATCCCCTTGGGACTTTCTTT. This encodes CASSSRSLGNPLGTFF. The chain couples TRBV7-8 to TRBJ1-1; the D is unclear. Germline V gives CDR1 SGHVS, CDR2 FQNEAQ. The CDR3 runs to 16 residues. The ends were cut back, 4 bases at V and 12 bases at J, with 27 bases in the middle.

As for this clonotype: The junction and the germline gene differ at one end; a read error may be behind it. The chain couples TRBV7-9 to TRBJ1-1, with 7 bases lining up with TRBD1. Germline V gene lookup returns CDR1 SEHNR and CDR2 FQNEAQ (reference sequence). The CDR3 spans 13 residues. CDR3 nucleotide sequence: TGTGCCAGCAGTCCGACAGGGAGGACTGAAGCCTGCTTT. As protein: CASSPTGRTEACF.

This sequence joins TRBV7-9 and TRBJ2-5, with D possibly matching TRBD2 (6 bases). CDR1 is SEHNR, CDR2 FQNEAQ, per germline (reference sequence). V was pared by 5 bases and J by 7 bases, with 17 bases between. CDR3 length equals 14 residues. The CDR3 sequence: CASSPRGTRGTQYF. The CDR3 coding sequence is TGTGCCAGCAGCCCGCGGGGCACCCGGGGGACCCAGTACTTC.

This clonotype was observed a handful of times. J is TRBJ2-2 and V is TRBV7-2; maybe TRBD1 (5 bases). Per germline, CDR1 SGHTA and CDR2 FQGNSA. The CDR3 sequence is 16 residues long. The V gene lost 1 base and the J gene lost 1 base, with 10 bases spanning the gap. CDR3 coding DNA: TGTGCCAGCAGCTTAGTGGCAGGGCTGAACACCGGGGAGCTGTTTTTT. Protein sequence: CASSLVAGLNTGELFF. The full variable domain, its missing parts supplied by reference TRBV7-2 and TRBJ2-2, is GAGVSQSPSNKVTEKGKDVELRCDPISGHTALYWYRQSLGQGLEFLIYFQGNSAPDKSGLPSDRFSAERTGGSVSTLTIQRTQQEDSAVYLCASSLVAGLNTGELFFGEGSRLTVL.

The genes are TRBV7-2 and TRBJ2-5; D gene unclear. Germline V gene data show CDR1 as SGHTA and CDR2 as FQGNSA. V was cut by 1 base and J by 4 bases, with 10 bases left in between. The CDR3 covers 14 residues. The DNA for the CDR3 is TGTGCCAGCAGCTTAGAAGTTTTAAGAGAGACCCAGTACTTC. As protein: CASSLEVLRETQYF.

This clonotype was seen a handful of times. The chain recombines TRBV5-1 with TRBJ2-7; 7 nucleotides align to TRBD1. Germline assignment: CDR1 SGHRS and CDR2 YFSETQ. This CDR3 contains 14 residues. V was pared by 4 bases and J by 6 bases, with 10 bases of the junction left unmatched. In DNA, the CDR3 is TGCGCCAGCAGCAAAGGGGACAGTCTCTCCGAGCAGTACTTC. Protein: CASSKGDSLSEQYF.

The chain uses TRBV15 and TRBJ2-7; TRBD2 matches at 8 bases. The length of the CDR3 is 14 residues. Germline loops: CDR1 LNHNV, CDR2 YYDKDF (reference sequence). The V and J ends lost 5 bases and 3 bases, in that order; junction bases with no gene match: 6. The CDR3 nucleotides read TGTGCCACCAGCCCCCCGGGGGGGTACTACGAGCAGTACTTC. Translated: CATSPPGGYYEQYF.

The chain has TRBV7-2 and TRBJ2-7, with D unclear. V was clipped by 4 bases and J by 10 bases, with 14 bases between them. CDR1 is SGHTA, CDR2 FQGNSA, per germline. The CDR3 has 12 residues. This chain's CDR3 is CASSSTTNRQYF. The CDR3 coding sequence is TGTGCCAGCAGCTCCACAACGAATCGACAGTACTTC.

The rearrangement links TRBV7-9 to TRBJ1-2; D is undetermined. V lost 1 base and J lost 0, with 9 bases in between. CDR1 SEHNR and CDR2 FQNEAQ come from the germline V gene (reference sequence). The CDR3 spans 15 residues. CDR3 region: CASSLDGTANYGYTF. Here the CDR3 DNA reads TGTGCCAGCAGCTTAGACGGAACTGCTAACTATGGCTACACCTTC. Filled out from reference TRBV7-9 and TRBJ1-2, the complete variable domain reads DTGVSQNPRHKITKRGQNVTFRCDPISEHNRLYWYRQTLGQGPEFLTYFQNEAQLEKSRLLSDRFSAERPKGSFSTLEIQRTEQGDSAMYLCASSLDGTANYGYTFGSGTRLTVV.

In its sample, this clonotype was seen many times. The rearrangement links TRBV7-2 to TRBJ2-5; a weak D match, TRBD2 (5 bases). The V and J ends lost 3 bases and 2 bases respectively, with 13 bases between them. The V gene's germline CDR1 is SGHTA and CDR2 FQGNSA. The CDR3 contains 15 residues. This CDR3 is CASSLRVMRQETQYF. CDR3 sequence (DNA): TGTGCCAGCAGCTTGAGGGTGATGCGGCAAGAGACCCAGTACTTC.